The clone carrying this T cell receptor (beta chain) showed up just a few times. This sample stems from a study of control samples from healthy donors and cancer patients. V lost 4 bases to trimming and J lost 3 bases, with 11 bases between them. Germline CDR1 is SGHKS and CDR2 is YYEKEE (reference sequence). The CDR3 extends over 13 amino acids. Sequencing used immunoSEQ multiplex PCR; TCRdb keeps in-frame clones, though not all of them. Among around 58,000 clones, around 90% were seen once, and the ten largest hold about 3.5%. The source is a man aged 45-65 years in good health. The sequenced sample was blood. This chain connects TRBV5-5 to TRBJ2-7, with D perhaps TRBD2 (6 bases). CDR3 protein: CASSRGNSYEQYF. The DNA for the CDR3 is TGTGCCAGCAGCCGCGGGAATAGCTACGAGCAGTACTTC.